The table lists the clone carrying this T cell receptor (beta chain) with many counts. The antigen is undetermined. The CDR3 extends over 17 amino acids. With 5 bases clipped from V and 3 bases from J, the junction kept 11 bases outside the gene matches. The germline V gene encodes CDR1 PRHDT and CDR2 FYEKMQ (reference sequence). The data originate from a study of liver allograft versus peripheral blood T cells. Across the study: Repertoires of T cell receptors in transplanted livers were compared with recipients' peripheral blood repertoires.

TCRdb reprocessed the reads via MiXCR and lists one record per CDR3 protein. Among approximately 13,000 distinct CDR3 sequences listed, 20% were seen once. Findings and limits, study-wide: It was reported that the T cell receptor repertoires found inside liver allografts differed from those that were detected in peripheral blood.

The source of this sequence is a human patient who had a liver transplant. Some T cells may trace back to the graft donor. The V gene is TRBV13, the J gene TRBJ1-3; 9 positions agree with TRBD1. CDR3 coding DNA: TGTGCCAGCAGCGACAAAACAGGGGGCAGCGGTGGAAACACCATATATTTT. This translates into CASSDKTGGSGGNTIYF.